Listed here are 25 T cell receptor beta chains from one sample, sequenced in a study of T cells in Graves' hyperthyroidism and ophthalmopathy. Researchers amplified the TCR beta CDR3 regions from RNA transcripts. TCR CDR3 underwent first-round RT-PCR with the HTBI primer set. TCRdb recomputed calls from the multiplex PCR reads with MiXCR, one row per CDR3 protein. The sample shows around 520,000 distinct CDR3 sequences, approximately 25% of them seen only once. Sample: blood. The receptors come from a woman between 25 and 40 years old with Graves' ophthalmopathy.

This clonotype was observed many times. The chain combines TRBV29-1 with TRBJ2-2; TRBD1 might be the D (6 bases). V dropped 0 bases and J dropped 1 base, with 12 bases sitting between them. This CDR3 comprises 16 residues. Germline assignment: CDR1 SQVTM and CDR2 ANQGSEA. In nucleotides, the CDR3 is TGCAGCGTTGAAGATTCGTACAGGGAGAACACCGGGGAGCTGTTTTTT. This translates into CSVEDSYRENTGELFF.

This clonotype was seen only a few times. The chain couples TRBV20-1 to TRBJ2-7, with D possibly matching TRBD2 (6 bases). CDR1 is DFQATT, CDR2 SNEGSKA, per germline (reference sequence). Trimming removed 6 bases from V and 2 bases from J, with 14 bases in between. The CDR3 has 13 residues. CDR3 nucleotides: TGCAGTGCCCTCTCTCCGGGGGCCTACGAGCAGTACTTC. This codes for CSALSPGAYEQYF.

This clonotype was recorded at least ten times. The chain joins TRBV7-9 to TRBJ2-5, with 7 bases aligning to TRBD2. This CDR3 contains 15 residues. From germline, CDR1 is SEHNR and CDR2 FQNEAQ (reference sequence). V dropped 1 base and J dropped 1; count of bases not matched to a gene: 3. In nucleotides, the CDR3 is TGTGCCAGCAGCTTAGGCGGGGGACCCCAAGAGACCCAGTACTTC. It is translated as CASSLGGGPQETQYF.

This clonotype was picked up many times. A much bigger clone sits one base away, suggesting this may be a read error. The genes are TRBV6-1 and TRBJ1-2; D gene unclear. This CDR3 contains 14 residues. CDR1 is MNHNS, CDR2 SASEGT, per germline. CDR3 loop: CASSDQTAGYGCTF. The CDR3, as DNA: TGTGCCAGCAGTGACCAAACGGCAGGCTATGGCTGCACCTTC.

In this sample, this clonotype turned up many times. With a much larger clone just one base away, this may be a read error. The rearrangement links TRBV6-2 or TRBV6-3 to TRBJ1-5; D gene ambiguous. With 5 bases removed from V and 4 bases from J, the gap between germline ends came to 18 bases. Germline-derived CDR1 and CDR2 are MNHEY and SVGEGT. The CDR3 is 16 residues long. CDR3 sequence (DNA): TGTGCCAGCAGTACTCACCGACCTGGCGGAAATCAGCCCCAGCATTTT. It codes for CASSTHRPGGNQPQHF.

The rearrangement joins TRBV20-1 to TRBJ2-7; 9 nucleotides match TRBD2. CDR3 length equals 16 residues. Germline values: CDR1 DFQATT, CDR2 SNEGSKA (reference sequence). V was pared by 0 bases and J by 6 bases, with 12 bases of the junction left unmatched. Here the CDR3 reads CSARDYGMGLAAEQYF. CDR3 nucleotides: TGCAGTGCTAGAGATTATGGAATGGGACTAGCAGCCGAGCAGTACTTC.

This clonotype occurred a few times. The V call is TRBV13, the J call TRBJ1-1; TRBD1 is a possible D gene (5 bases). Trimming pared 4 bases from V and 3 bases from J, leaving 18 bases between. Per germline, CDR1 PRHDT and CDR2 FYEKMQ (reference sequence). This CDR3 has 16 residues. CDR3 bases: TGTGCCAGCAGCTCAACGGGTGCAGGGCGGGACACTGAAGCTTTCTTT. Translated: CASSSTGAGRDTEAFF.

This clonotype was counted many times. The chain joins TRBV7-8 to TRBJ2-5; 7 bases match TRBD1. V was clipped by 5 bases and J by 4 bases; unmatched bases: 13. Germline V gives CDR1 SGHVS, CDR2 FQNEAQ. The CDR3 covers 16 residues. The CDR3 is CASSRTGENHGETQYF. CDR3 bases: TGTGCCAGCAGCCGGACAGGCGAGAACCACGGAGAGACCCAGTACTTC. Together with reference TRBV7-8 and TRBJ2-5, the CDR3 gives the full variable domain: GAGVSQSPRYKVAKRGQDVALRCDPISGHVSLFWYQQALGQGPEFLTYFQNEAQLDKSGLPSDRFFAERPEGSVSTLKIQRTQQEDSAVYLCASSRTGENHGETQYFGPGTRLLVL.

This clonotype was observed at least ten times. V gene TRBV2 combines with J gene TRBJ2-7, with 9 bases fitting TRBD2. Germline lookup yields CDR1 SNHLY and CDR2 FYNNEI. The CDR3 has 14 amino acids. Trimming removed 3 bases from V and 5 bases from J; junction bases left unmatched: 5. The CDR3 coding sequence is TGTGCCAGCAGTGAGGGCGGGAGGGCTCACGAGCAGTACTTC. This codes for CASSEGGRAHEQYF.

The chain's CDR3 is CASSSSQGSGYTF. The CDR3 DNA reads TGCGCCAGCAGCTCATCCCAGGGTTCTGGCTACACCTTC. The chain joins TRBV5-1 to TRBJ1-2, with D possibly being TRBD1 (5 bases). The CDR3 loop spans 13 amino acids. From germline, CDR1 is SGHRS and CDR2 YFSETQ. Trimming stripped 3 bases from V and 7 bases from J, with 13 bases between.

V usage is TRBV5-1 and J usage is TRBJ2-7, with D perhaps TRBD1 or TRBD2 (5 bases each). The CDR3 is 14 residues long. Germline V lookup: CDR1 SGHRS, CDR2 YFSETQ. Trimming cost V 6 bases and J 0 bases, with 13 bases left between them. In nucleotides, the CDR3 is TGCGCCAGCACCGGGGACCAGCTCTCCTACGAGCAGTACTTC. It is translated as CASTGDQLSYEQYF.

The genes are TRBV5-5 and TRBJ1-2; a weak D match, TRBD1 (6 bases). Germline loops: CDR1 SGHKS, CDR2 YYEKEE (reference sequence). V lost 0 bases and J 2 bases, leaving 14 bases between the germline ends. This CDR3 spans 16 amino acids. This CDR3 reads CASSLVFTTGNYGYTF. The CDR3 nucleotides read TGTGCCAGCAGCTTGGTTTTCACCACAGGGAACTATGGCTACACCTTC.

This clonotype appeared many times. The rearrangement joins TRBV28 to TRBJ2-7; D may be TRBD1 or TRBD2 (5 bases each). Germline V gives CDR1 MDHEN, CDR2 SYDVKM. Deletions cut 4 bases from V and 2 bases from J, with 9 bases between. The CDR3 runs 13 residues. CDR3 DNA sequence: TGTGCCAGCAGTTGGGACGAAACCTACGAGCAGTACTTC. Its protein is CASSWDETYEQYF.

The sample holds many counts of this clonotype. The V call is TRBV12-3 or TRBV12-4, the J call TRBJ1-2, with 7 nucleotides matching TRBD1. After removal of 5 bases from V and 3 bases from J, the junction contained 9 bases not matched to a gene. The CDR3 length is 15 residues. CDR3 loop: CASSRQTGTDYGYTF. The CDR3 nucleotides read TGTGCCAGCAGTCGCCAAACCGGGACAGACTATGGCTACACCTTC.

The chain couples TRBV10-2 to TRBJ2-7; D not certain. CDR1 and CDR2 (germline): WSHSY, SAAADI. Between the trimmed V and J ends, which lost 8 bases and 4 bases, there was a span of 12 bases. The CDR3 runs to 12 residues. CDR3 nucleotide sequence: TGCGCCAGCGCTACCCCCGATTACGAGCAGTACTTC. Protein: CASATPDYEQYF.

This clonotype has more than one count but fewer than ten. Here the CDR3 DNA reads TGTGCCAGCAGCTTATCGTCCCTGTATGCGGGGGGGGAGCTGTTTTTT. It yields the protein CASSLSSLYAGGELFF. This chain joins TRBV7-3 and TRBJ2-2; weak D call: TRBD2 (6 bases). CDR1 and CDR2 from the germline V gene are SGHTA and FQGTGA. V lost 2 bases, J lost 8 bases, and 18 bases lay in between. The CDR3 is 16 amino acids.

This clonotype occurred many times. This sequence joins TRBV6-5 and TRBJ2-7; D is ambiguous. The CDR3 consists of 13 residues. Germline assignment: CDR1 MNHEY and CDR2 SVGAGI. Trimming took 2 bases from V and 1 from J, leaving 6 bases between them. In nucleotides, the CDR3 is TGTGCCAGCAGTTACCAGGCATCCTACGAGCAGTACTTC. Amino acid sequence: CASSYQASYEQYF.

This clonotype was detected ten times or more. The chain recombines TRBV11-2 with TRBJ2-7, with D possibly matching TRBD1 (5 bases). V lost 0 bases to trimming and J lost 7 bases, with 16 bases between them. The CDR3 has 15 amino acids. The germline CDR1 and CDR2 sequences are SGHAT and FQNNGV. DNA for the CDR3: TGTGCCAGCAGCTTAGAATCAGGGTTCTACGAGGAGCAGTACTTC. Amino acid sequence: CASSLESGFYEEQYF.

The chain uses TRBV6-5 and TRBJ1-1; no reliable D call. Germline V gene sequence: CDR1 MNHEY, CDR2 SVGAGI. The CDR3 is 11 amino acids. Between the trimmed V and J ends, which lost 2 bases and 8 bases, there was a span of 6 bases. The CDR3 loop is CASSYGMEAFF. The DNA for the CDR3 is TGTGCCAGCAGTTACGGTATGGAAGCTTTCTTT.

This sequence joins TRBV20-1 and TRBJ2-4; D gene uncertain. The CDR3 length is 17 residues. Germline V lookup: CDR1 DFQATT, CDR2 SNEGSKA (reference sequence). Trimming removed 5 bases at V and 5 bases at J, with 25 bases between. The chain's CDR3 is CSARPPSGSLRENIQYF. DNA of the CDR3: TGCAGTGCTCGTCCCCCGTCGGGCAGTCTACGGGAAAACATTCAGTACTTC.

In this sample, this clonotype turned up a few times. The rearrangement links TRBV6-5 to TRBJ1-1; 12 positions agree with TRBD1. This CDR3 is built from 17 residues. J was trimmed by 2 bases and V by 3 bases; bases with no gene match: 7. Germline-derived CDR1 and CDR2 are MNHEY and SVGAGI. CDR3 bases: TGTGCCAGCAGTTATCCGGGACAGGGGGCCTCAAACACTGAAGCTTTCTTT. Amino acid sequence: CASSYPGQGASNTEAFF.

The chain is built from TRBV6-1 and TRBJ2-5; D may match TRBD1 or TRBD2 (5 bases each). V lost 6 bases and J 5 bases, leaving 16 bases between the germline ends. The germline V gene has CDR1 MNHNS and CDR2 SASEGT. CDR3 length equals 14 residues. Here the CDR3 DNA reads TGTGCCAGCAGGGGGACGTCGTTGGGTGAGACCCAGTACTTC. Protein: CASRGTSLGETQYF.

The V call is TRBV28, the J call TRBJ2-7; TRBD1 agrees at 8 bases. Germline assignment: CDR1 MDHEN and CDR2 SYDVKM. The trim removed 7 bases at V and 2 bases at J, leaving 10 bases unmatched. The CDR3 spans 15 residues. The DNA of the CDR3 is TGTGCCAGCAATTACCCGGGACAGGCCACCTACGAGCAGTACTTC. Encoded protein: CASNYPGQATYEQYF.

Ten or more counts support this clonotype. The chain recombines TRBV2 with TRBJ2-5; TRBD1 agrees at 7 bases. Germline-derived CDR1 and CDR2 are SNHLY and FYNNEI. With 4 bases clipped from V and 4 bases from J, the junction kept 9 bases outside the gene matches. The CDR3 has 15 amino acids. CDR3 coding DNA: TGTGCCAGCAGTGTATTTAAAAGGGGGCGAGAGACCCAGTACTTC. This translates into CASSVFKRGRETQYF.

This clonotype was counted many times. The chain links TRBV12-3 or TRBV12-4 to TRBJ1-5; 8 bases fit TRBD1. This CDR3 spans 14 amino acids. Losses at the gene ends were 5 bases for V and 2 bases for J; bases not matched to a gene: 2. CDR3 protein: CASSKDRGNQPQHF. DNA for the CDR3: TGTGCCAGCAGTAAGGACAGGGGCAATCAGCCCCAGCATTTT.